This record looks at one T cell receptor beta chain sequence and its context. There are many counts of this clone. The antigen it binds to is not known. No base qualities exist here, and no much larger clone lies one base off it. None of the patients had been given any treatment before thyroid surgery. The study retrospectively analysed patient clinical samples collected from the early 2010s to the late 2010s using T-cell receptor beta sequencing. The data belong to a study of metastatic and nonmetastatic thyroid tumors (dated by TCRdb to 2019 to 2021). Background on the whole study: The researchers compared repertoires between peripheral blood samples and tumor or nodule tissue samples from patients with malignant or benign thyroid disease. The paper as a whole reports these results and caveats: TCR beta diversity was reported as significantly higher in malignant tumors than in benign nodules, in both blood and tumor samples.

The CDR3 runs 14 residues from the cysteine to the phenylalanine. Just CDR3 DNA is preserved here, 42 bases in frame from base 1. Libraries were prepared through PCR. The sequencer was an Illumina HiSeq 4000. High-throughput sequencing was used to profile the TCR beta-chain CDR3 region of each patient. The original pipeline was this. A classifier to discriminate distant-metastatic papillary thyroid cancer patients was built from CDR3 differences across clinicopathological groups. The Shannon index was used to measure repertoire diversity, and the Morisita-Horn index was used to measure how similar tumor and blood repertoires were. TCRdb reprocessed the public reads (quality trimming at Q25 with fastp, clone calling with MiXCR) and kept in-frame beta chains. V and J calls and clone size were set by TCRdb, not the authors. In all, the sample holds approximately 6,000 clones, and approximately 35% of those were seen once. The ten largest clones capture about 40% of the sample.

The receptor chain draws on TRBV12-1 and TRBJ1-1; the D call TRBD1 from the table was never checked on the DNA. TRBV12-1 corresponds to a pseudogene. Sequences were obtained from tumor tissue. The clonotype comes from a female donor with papillary thyroid cancer or a benign thyroid nodule (not recorded which). Some clones in this sample may be carry-over from other donors' samples. The CDR3 reads as follows: CASSPNSGITEAFF. Here is the DNA: TGTGCCAGCAGCCCTAACTCAGGGATAACTGAAGCTTTCTTT.